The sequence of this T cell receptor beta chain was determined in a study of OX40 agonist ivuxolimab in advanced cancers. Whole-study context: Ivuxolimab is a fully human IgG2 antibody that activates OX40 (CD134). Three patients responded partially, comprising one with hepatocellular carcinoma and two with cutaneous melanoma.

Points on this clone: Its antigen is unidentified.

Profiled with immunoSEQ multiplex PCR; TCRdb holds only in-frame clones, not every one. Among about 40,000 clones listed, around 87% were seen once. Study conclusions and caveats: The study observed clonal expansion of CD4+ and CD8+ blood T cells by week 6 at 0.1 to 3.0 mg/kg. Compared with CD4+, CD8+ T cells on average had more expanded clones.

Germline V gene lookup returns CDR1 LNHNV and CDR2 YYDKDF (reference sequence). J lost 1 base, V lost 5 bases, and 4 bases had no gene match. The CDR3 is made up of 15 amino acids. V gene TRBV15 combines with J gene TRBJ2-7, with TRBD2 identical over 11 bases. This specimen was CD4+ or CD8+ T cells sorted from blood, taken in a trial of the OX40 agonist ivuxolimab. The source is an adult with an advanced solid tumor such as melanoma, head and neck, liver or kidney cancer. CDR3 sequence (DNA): TGTGCCACCAGCGGGGGACTAGCGGCTTCCTACGAGCAGTACTTC. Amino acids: CATSGGLAASYEQYF. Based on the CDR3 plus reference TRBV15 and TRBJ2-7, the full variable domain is DAMVIQNPRYQVTQFGKPVTLSCSQTLNHNVMYWYQQKSSQAPKLLFHYYDKDFNNEADTPDNFQSRRPNTSFCFLDIRSPGLGDTAMYLCATSGGLAASYEQYFGPGTRLTVT.